This T cell receptor (beta chain) was found in a study of cytomegalovirus exposure and HLA in healthy donors. Germline V gene sequence: CDR1 SGDLS, CDR2 YYNGEE. This CDR3 is built from 14 residues. The V gene lost 0 bases and the J gene lost 1 base, with 7 bases spanning the gap. Study-wide results and limits: The dataset shows that most TCR sequences were rare, while some public TCRs occurred in many donors. Reportedly, TCR beta sequences accurately predicted HLA-A and HLA-B alleles in most subjects.

PCR involved 60 Vbeta and 13 Jbeta primers. The assay was immunoSEQ multiplex PCR, and TCRdb's table has in-frame clones only and misses some. The sample consists of some 150,000 clones, approximately 74% of them appearing once. With respect to this clone: As yet, its antigen is unknown. This CDR3 is also generated by other DNA sequences in the sample.

The V and J genes are TRBV9 and TRBJ1-1; unclear D gene. The clonotype originates from a woman in her 30s in good health and CMV-seronegative. The source material was PBMCs. The CDR3 nucleotides are TGTGCCAGCAGCGTAGGCGGGGAGAACACTGAAGCTTTCTTT. Translated: CASSVGGENTEAFF.